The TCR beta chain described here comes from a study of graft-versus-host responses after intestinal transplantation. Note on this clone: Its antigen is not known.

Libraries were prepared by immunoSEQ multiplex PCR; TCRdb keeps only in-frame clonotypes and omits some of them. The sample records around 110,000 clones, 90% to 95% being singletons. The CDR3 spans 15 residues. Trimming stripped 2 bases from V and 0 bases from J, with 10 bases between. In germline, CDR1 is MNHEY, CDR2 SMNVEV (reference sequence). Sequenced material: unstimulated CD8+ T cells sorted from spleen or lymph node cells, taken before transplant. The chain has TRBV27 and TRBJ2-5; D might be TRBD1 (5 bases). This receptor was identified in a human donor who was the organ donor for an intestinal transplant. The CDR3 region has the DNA TGTGCCAGCAGTTTAAAGGGGCTGTACCAAGAGACCCAGTACTTC. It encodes CASSLKGLYQETQYF.